This TCR beta chain was documented in a study of blood T cell repertoires in COVID-19. In the study overall: The analysed material was cDNA or gDNA that came from T cells, B-cell-depleted T cells, or PBMCs.

This CDR3 is 14 amino acids long. Trimming removed 4 bases from V and 7 bases from J; junction bases left unmatched: 5. Germline lookup yields CDR1 SQVTM and CDR2 ANQGSEA. Seattle cases were enrolled at active infection and followed longitudinally. Authors' methods: Estimated nucleated cell counts came from reference gene primer amplification. Libraries were prepared by immunoSEQ multiplex PCR; TCRdb keeps only in-frame clonotypes and omits some of them. V, J and clone size were drawn from that table, and D and trimming were deduced from the DNA. Of roughly 280,000 clones detected, around 87% appear once; the ten largest clones hold around 5.1%.

The TCR comes from a woman aged 60 to 75 with COVID-19, enrolled during active disease. The rearrangement links TRBV29-1 to TRBJ2-3; the match to TRBD2 covers 13 bases. Source material: peripheral blood. CDR3 in amino acids: CSVGTSGRWYTQYF. DNA for the CDR3: TGCAGCGTTGGGACTAGCGGGAGATGGTATACGCAGTATTTT.